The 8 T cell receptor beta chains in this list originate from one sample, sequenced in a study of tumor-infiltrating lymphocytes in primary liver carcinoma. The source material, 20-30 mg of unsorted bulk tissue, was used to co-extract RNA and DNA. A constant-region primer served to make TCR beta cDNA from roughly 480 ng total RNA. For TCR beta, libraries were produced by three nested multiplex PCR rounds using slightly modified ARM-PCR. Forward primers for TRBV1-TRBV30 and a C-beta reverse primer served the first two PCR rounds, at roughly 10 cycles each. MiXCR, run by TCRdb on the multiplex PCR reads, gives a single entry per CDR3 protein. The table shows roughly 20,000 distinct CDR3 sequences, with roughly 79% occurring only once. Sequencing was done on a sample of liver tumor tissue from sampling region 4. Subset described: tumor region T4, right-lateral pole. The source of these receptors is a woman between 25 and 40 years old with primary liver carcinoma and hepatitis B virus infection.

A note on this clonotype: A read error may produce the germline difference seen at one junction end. CDR3 sequence: CACSTYPRSEESQYF. In DNA form, the CDR3 reads TGTGCCTGCAGCACCTACCCCAGGAGCGAAGAGAGCCAGTATTTC. This chain joins TRBV12-3 or TRBV12-4 and TRBJ2-5, with D unclear. The CDR3 covers 15 residues.

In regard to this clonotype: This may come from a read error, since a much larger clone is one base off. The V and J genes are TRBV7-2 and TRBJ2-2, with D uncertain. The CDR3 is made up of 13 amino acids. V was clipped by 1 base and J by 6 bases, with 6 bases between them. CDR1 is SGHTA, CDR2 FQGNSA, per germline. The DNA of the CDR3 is TGTACCAGCAGCTTAGTCTCGGCCGGGGAGCTGTTTTTT. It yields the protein CTSSLVSAGELFF.

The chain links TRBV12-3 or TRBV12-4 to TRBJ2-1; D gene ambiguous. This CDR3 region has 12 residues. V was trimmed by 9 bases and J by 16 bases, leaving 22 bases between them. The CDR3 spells CASSLMLSEYFF. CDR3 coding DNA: TGTGCCAGTAGCTTGATGTTAAGCGAGTACTTCTTC.

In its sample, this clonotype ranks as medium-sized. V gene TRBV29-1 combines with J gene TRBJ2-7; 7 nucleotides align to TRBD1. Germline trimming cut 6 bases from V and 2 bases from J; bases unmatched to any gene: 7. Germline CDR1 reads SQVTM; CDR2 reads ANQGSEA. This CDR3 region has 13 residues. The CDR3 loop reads CSVVKGAPYEQYF. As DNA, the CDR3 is TGCAGCGTGGTTAAGGGGGCCCCCTACGAGCAGTACTTC.

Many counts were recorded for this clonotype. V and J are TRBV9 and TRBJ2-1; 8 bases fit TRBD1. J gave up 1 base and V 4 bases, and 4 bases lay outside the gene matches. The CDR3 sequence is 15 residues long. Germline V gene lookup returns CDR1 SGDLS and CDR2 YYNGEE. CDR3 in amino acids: CASSPRQGSYNEQFF. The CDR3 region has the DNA TGTGCCAGCAGCCCGCGACAGGGGTCCTACAATGAGCAGTTCTTC.

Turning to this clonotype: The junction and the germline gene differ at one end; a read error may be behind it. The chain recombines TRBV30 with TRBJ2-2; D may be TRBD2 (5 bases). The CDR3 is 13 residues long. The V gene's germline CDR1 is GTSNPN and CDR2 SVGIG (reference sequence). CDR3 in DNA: TGTGCCTGGAGTGGGTTGTTCTCTTGGGAGCTGTTCTTT. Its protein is CAWSGLFSWELFF.

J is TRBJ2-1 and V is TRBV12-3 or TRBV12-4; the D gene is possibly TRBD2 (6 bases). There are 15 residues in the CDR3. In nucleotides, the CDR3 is TGTGCTATCAGCCTGTCCGGGACTGGCGGACTTGAGCAGTTCTTC. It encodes CAISLSGTGGLEQFF.

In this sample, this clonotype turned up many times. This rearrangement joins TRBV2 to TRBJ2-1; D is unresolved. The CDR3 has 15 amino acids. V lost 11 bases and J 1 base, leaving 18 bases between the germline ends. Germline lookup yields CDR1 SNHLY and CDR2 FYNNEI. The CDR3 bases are TGTGCCGGAGCACATGTATGGCATTCCTACAATGAGCAGTTCTTC. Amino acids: CAGAHVWHSYNEQFF.